Following are 23 T cell receptor beta chains from one sample sequenced in a study of shared clonotypes between healthy human individuals. Sequenced by immunoSEQ multiplex PCR; TCRdb stores in-frame clones only, minus some. The profile shows about a million clones, approximately 77% of them singletons. Sequences were obtained from memory CD4+ T cells from PBMCs. Specified subset: CD45RA-negative fraction. Receptor source: a man between 18 and 29 years old in good health. Some clones in this sample may be carry-over from other donors' samples.

V is TRBV2 and J is TRBJ1-2; 7 bases match TRBD1. The CDR3 has 14 amino acids. J gave up 7 bases and V 5 bases, and 10 bases lay outside the gene matches. Looked up from germline, CDR1 is SNHLY and CDR2 is FYNNEI. Here the CDR3 reads CASSITGQPIGYTF. In DNA, the CDR3 is TGTGCCAGCAGTATTACGGGACAGCCTATTGGCTACACCTTC.

The chain has TRBV4-3 and TRBJ2-4, with 7 bases identical to TRBD2. Per germline, CDR1 LGHNA and CDR2 YSLEER. CDR3 length equals 13 residues. The J segment lost 8 bases and the V segment lost 6 bases, leaving 7 bases of the junction unmatched. The CDR3 DNA is TGCGCCAGCAGTCGCACACGGGGGGACATTCAGTACTTC. It translates to CASSRTRGDIQYF.

The count of this clone is one. The chain has TRBV11-1 and TRBJ2-7; perhaps TRBD2 as D (6 bases). V lost 5 bases and J 3 bases, leaving 20 bases between the germline ends. CDR1 and CDR2 (germline): SGHAT, FQDESV (reference sequence). This CDR3 has 16 amino acids. CDR3 sequence (DNA): TGTGCCAGCAGCCCGGACATCGGAGGAGGGAACTACGAGCAGTACTTC. Its protein product is CASSPDIGGGNYEQYF.

The chain has TRBV5-4 and TRBJ2-5, with 12 bases that match TRBD2. V trimming: 2 bases; J trimming: 4 bases; junction bases outside the gene matches: 6. Germline CDR1 SGHNT, CDR2 YYREEE (reference sequence). The CDR3 has 16 residues. CDR3 loop: CASSFPSGRARETQYF. As DNA, the CDR3 is TGTGCCAGCAGCTTTCCTAGCGGGAGGGCCCGAGAGACCCAGTACTTC.

The chain combines TRBV5-4 with TRBJ2-3; D is undetermined. V was pared by 4 bases and J by 0 bases, with 6 bases between. CDR1 is SGHNT and CDR2 is YYREEE in the germline V gene (reference sequence). This CDR3 contains 13 residues. CDR3 sequence: CASSERSTDTQYF. As DNA, the CDR3 is TGTGCCAGCAGCGAACGTAGCACAGATACGCAGTATTTT.

V is TRBV28 and J is TRBJ2-5; no firm D call. Trimming shortened V by 6 bases and J by 3 bases, and 11 bases separated the two germline ends. CDR3 length: 13 residues. The germline V gene encodes CDR1 MDHEN and CDR2 SYDVKM. The CDR3 nucleotides are TGTGCCAGCAGGGACGGATTTAAAGAGACCCAGTACTTC. This translates into CASRDGFKETQYF.

The chain is built from TRBV6-1 and TRBJ2-1; 7 nucleotides line up with TRBD1. Germline V gene data show CDR1 as MNHNS and CDR2 as SASEGT. The CDR3 covers 11 residues. V was clipped by 6 bases and J by 9 bases; unmatched bases: 2. CDR3 bases: TGTGCCAGCAGAGGACAGGTTGAGCAGTTCTTC. It is translated as CASRGQVEQFF.

The chain employs TRBV28 and TRBJ1-1; tentatively, D is TRBD1 (6 bases). From germline, CDR1 is MDHEN and CDR2 SYDVKM. Trimming removed 7 bases at V and 0 bases at J, with 15 bases between. The CDR3 has 15 amino acids. CDR3 nucleotide sequence: TGTGCCAGCAATATGCCGGGGGCTGTGAACACTGAAGCTTTCTTT. Its protein is CASNMPGAVNTEAFF.

This clone was observed a few times. J is TRBJ1-1 and V is TRBV11-1; D is undetermined. Trimming stripped 1 base from V and 4 bases from J, with 22 bases between. Germline CDR1 is SGHAT and CDR2 is FQDESV (reference sequence). CDR3 length: 18 residues. The CDR3 spells CASSLDSFGILVGTEAFF. Written as DNA, the CDR3 is TGTGCCAGCAGCTTAGATTCTTTTGGGATCCTGGTGGGCACTGAAGCTTTCTTT.

This clone was counted only a few times. CDR3 sequence reads: CASSFQGNSGEAFF. In nucleotides, the CDR3 is TGCGCCAGCAGCTTCCAGGGAAATTCAGGTGAAGCTTTCTTT. The rearrangement joins TRBV5-1 to TRBJ1-1; weak D call: TRBD1 (5 bases). Germline lookup yields CDR1 SGHRS and CDR2 YFSETQ. The ends were cut back, 2 bases at V and 7 bases at J, with 15 bases in the middle. The CDR3 runs to 14 residues.

The V gene is TRBV5-1, the J gene TRBJ2-2; 8 positions agree with TRBD2. Trimming cost V 6 bases and J 6 bases; bases outside gene matches: 22. Germline V gene sequence: CDR1 SGHRS, CDR2 YFSETQ. The CDR3 runs to 19 residues. In DNA, the CDR3 is TGCGCCAGCATCACGGCGCCAGCCGCCGGGACTAGAGGGGCCGGGGAGCTGTTTTTT. Translation: CASITAPAAGTRGAGELFF. The full variable domain, in which reference TRBV5-1 and TRBJ2-2 provide the parts outside the CDR3, is KAGVTQTPRYLIKTRGQQVTLSCSPISGHRSVSWYQQTPGQGLQFLFEYFSETQRNKGNFPGRFSGRQFSNSRSEMNVSTLELGDSALYLCASITAPAAGTRGAGELFFGEGSRLTVL.

This chain connects TRBV28 to TRBJ1-1; D is ambiguous. There are 15 residues in the CDR3. Germline V gene data show CDR1 as MDHEN and CDR2 as SYDVKM. Trimming removed 1 base from V and 0 bases from J, with 9 bases in between. CDR3 nucleotides: TGTGCCAGCAGTTTATTTTCCCTGATGAACACTGAAGCTTTCTTT. Protein: CASSLFSLMNTEAFF.

The genes are TRBV4-1 and TRBJ2-2, with D tentatively TRBD2 (5 bases). Trimming pared 1 base from V and 0 bases from J, leaving 15 bases between. Germline V gene data show CDR1 as MGHRA and CDR2 as YSYEKL. The CDR3 consists of 18 residues. The CDR3 sequence is CASSQGFGGPANTGELFF. DNA for the CDR3: TGCGCCAGCAGCCAAGGCTTTGGCGGGCCTGCGAACACCGGGGAGCTGTTTTTT.

This chain connects TRBV11-2 to TRBJ1-1; weak D call: TRBD1 (6 bases). Germline V gives CDR1 SGHAT, CDR2 FQNNGV. The CDR3 extends over 12 amino acids. Trimming shortened V by 5 bases and J by 7 bases, and 11 bases separated the two germline ends. In DNA, the CDR3 is TGTGCCAGCAGCCCGACAGGAATTGAAGCTTTCTTT. Encoded protein: CASSPTGIEAFF.

This sequence joins TRBV11-3 and TRBJ1-1, with no clear D. The CDR3 loop spans 13 amino acids. Germline CDR1 is SGHNT and CDR2 is YENEEA. V was shortened by 4 bases and J by 2 bases, with 8 bases between the two germline ends. The CDR3 region has the DNA TGTGCCAGCAGCTCTAATTATAACACTGAAGCTTTCTTT. It encodes CASSSNYNTEAFF.

This clone is a singleton in its sample. V usage is TRBV7-9 and J usage is TRBJ2-7, with D perhaps assigned TRBD1 or TRBD2 (5 bases each). The germline CDR1 and CDR2 sequences are SEHNR and FQNEAQ (reference sequence). The CDR3 loop spans 14 amino acids. V shed 5 bases and J shed 3 bases, with 14 bases lying between them. Written as DNA, the CDR3 is TGTGCCAGCAGCCCACGGGACGGAAACTACGAGCAGTACTTC. It translates to CASSPRDGNYEQYF.

In its sample, this clone was seen a few times. The gene calls are TRBV5-4 and TRBJ1-4; TRBD1 agrees at 8 bases. The CDR3 consists of 15 residues. The V and J ends lost 1 base and 4 bases, in that order; junction bases with no gene match: 3. Germline CDR1 and CDR2: SGHNT and YYREEE (reference sequence). The CDR3 reads CASSLKDRVNEKLFF. CDR3 bases: TGTGCCAGCAGCTTGAAGGACAGGGTTAATGAAAAACTGTTTTTT. The variable domain in full, with the rest retrieved from reference TRBV5-4 and TRBJ1-4, is ETGVTQSPTHLIKTRGQQVTLRCSSQSGHNTVSWYQQALGQGPQFIFQYYREEENGRGNFPPRFSGLQFPNYSSELNVNALELDDSALYLCASSLKDRVNEKLFFGSGTQLSVL.

J is TRBJ2-1 and V is TRBV5-6, with 11 bases lining up with TRBD2. Trimming took 4 bases from V and 7 from J; bases not matched to a gene: 1. Germline-derived CDR1 and CDR2 are SGHDT and YYEEEE. The CDR3 is 13 amino acids. This CDR3 reads CASSRLAGNEQFF. The CDR3 bases are TGTGCCAGCAGCCGACTAGCGGGAAATGAGCAGTTCTTC.

The genes are TRBV5-6 and TRBJ2-2; no firm D call. This CDR3 is built from 13 residues. The V gene lost 0 bases and the J gene lost 5 bases, with 5 bases spanning the gap. The germline V gene encodes CDR1 SGHDT and CDR2 YYEEEE. Written as DNA, the CDR3 is TGTGCCAGCAGCTTGGGGGTAACCGGGGAGCTGTTTTTT. It codes for CASSLGVTGELFF.

This rearrangement joins TRBV6-1 to TRBJ2-2, with D perhaps matching TRBD1 or TRBD2 (5 bases each). The V gene lost 2 bases and the J gene lost 1 base, with 8 bases spanning the gap. The CDR3 is 15 amino acids. Looked up from germline, CDR1 is MNHNS and CDR2 is SASEGT. The CDR3: CASSEKGRNTGELFF. CDR3 nucleotide sequence: TGTGCCAGCAGTGAAAAGGGACGGAACACCGGGGAGCTGTTTTTT.

The chain carries TRBV19 and TRBJ2-2; possible D gene TRBD1, 5 bases. In germline, CDR1 is LNHDA, CDR2 SQIVND (reference sequence). The V end was cut by 3 bases, the J end by 1 base, with 9 bases between. CDR3 size: 15 residues. The CDR3 protein is CASSILQENTGELFF. CDR3 nucleotides: TGTGCCAGTAGTATTCTACAGGAGAACACCGGGGAGCTGTTTTTT.

The J gene is TRBJ2-2, the V gene TRBV10-3, with 14 bases matching TRBD2. Germline loops: CDR1 ENHRY, CDR2 SYGVKD. V lost 5 bases to trimming and J lost 0 bases; unmatched junction nucleotides: 5. The CDR3 totals 18 residues. The CDR3 sequence: CAISTTSGRGTNTGELFF. Here the CDR3 DNA reads TGTGCCATCAGTACGACTAGCGGGAGGGGAACGAACACCGGGGAGCTGTTTTTT.

The genes are TRBV6-4 and TRBJ2-3, with 11 bases that match TRBD2. The CDR3 loop spans 17 amino acids. V was pared by 4 bases and J by 3 bases, with 9 bases of the junction left unmatched. The germline CDR1 and CDR2 sequences are MRHNA and SNTAGT. The CDR3 coding sequence is TGTGCCAGCAGTGGTACTAGCGGGAGTCCCCAGACAGATACGCAGTATTTT. Translating it yields CASSGTSGSPQTDTQYF.